The 4 T cell receptor beta chains reported below all come from one sample, sequenced in a study of T cell responses to AZD1222 COVID-19 vaccine. The assay was immunoSEQ multiplex PCR, and TCRdb's table has in-frame clones only and misses some. The sample has 85,000 to 100,000 clones; over 85% are singletons. Specimen: peripheral blood, collected on day 0 of AZD1222 vaccination. All receptors derive from an adult in good health.

J is TRBJ2-1 and V is TRBV10-3; D possibly corresponds to TRBD2 (6 bases). Germline V gives CDR1 ENHRY, CDR2 SYGVKD. The CDR3 consists of 15 residues. Trimming cost V 5 bases and J 9 bases, with 20 bases left between them. The chain's CDR3 is CAISTPGLRTREQFF. CDR3 in DNA: TGTGCCATCAGTACACCGGGACTCCGTACACGTGAGCAGTTCTTC.

This chain links TRBV29-1 with TRBJ2-7; D remains unclear. This CDR3 has 13 amino acids. The ends were cut back, 2 bases at V and 2 bases at J, with 10 bases in the middle. Germline V gene data show CDR1 as SQVTM and CDR2 as ANQGSEA. For the CDR3, the DNA is TGCAGCGTTGAATCCGACCGAACCTACGAGCAGTACTTC. Protein sequence: CSVESDRTYEQYF.

V gene TRBV28 combines with J gene TRBJ1-2; D gene ambiguous. V dropped 10 bases and J dropped 1 base, with 13 bases sitting between them. There are 13 residues in the CDR3. Per germline, CDR1 MDHEN and CDR2 SYDVKM. Written as DNA, the CDR3 is TGTGCCACGACTGGCGGGGATAACTATGGCTACACCTTC. Its protein is CATTGGDNYGYTF.

The chain employs TRBV4-1 and TRBJ1-1; 8 bases fit TRBD1. V shed 4 bases, J shed 1 base, and the junction held 5 bases outside the gene matches. This CDR3 is 15 amino acids long. CDR1 and CDR2 from the germline V gene are MGHRA and YSYEKL. CDR3 DNA: TGCGCCAGCAGCCCCTACGACAGGGGGAACACTGAAGCTTTCTTT. Its protein product is CASSPYDRGNTEAFF.